This entry features one TCR beta chain sequence. Its antigen is still unknown. These data belong to a study of cytomegalovirus exposure and HLA in healthy donors. The wider study: Prior work identified around 120 million unique TCR beta sequences in roughly 190 million T cells. Clustering assigned over 70% of the approximately 430 genotyped donors to the Caucasian-associated ancestry cluster. Study conclusions and caveats: Using a false discovery rate of 0.05, a later analysis showed that 15,000 to 20,000 TCR beta sequences were associated with HLA alleles.

The PCR employed 60 Vbeta primers together with 13 Jbeta primers. Measured with immunoSEQ multiplex PCR; TCRdb has only the in-frame clones, and not every one. The data show over 95,000 clones, 74% seen once. This CDR3 spans 17 amino acids. The V gene lost 4 bases and the J gene lost 0 bases, with 20 bases spanning the gap. In germline, CDR1 is SGHNT, CDR2 YYREEE (reference sequence). The rearrangement links TRBV5-4 to TRBJ2-7, with D possibly matching TRBD1 (6 bases). Sequencing input: PBMCs. This sequence originates from a human donor in good health. CDR3 protein: CASSDAPVGANSYEQYF. DNA for the CDR3: TGTGCCAGCAGCGACGCACCAGTGGGGGCGAACTCCTACGAGCAGTACTTC.